This TCR beta chain was obtained from a study of regulatory T cells in long-lasting Graves disease. Findings of the study overall: Persistent disease preferred TRBV28, TRBJ1-2 and TRBJ2-5; new disease, TRBV20-1 and TRBJ2-1.

The V and J ends lost 7 bases and 5 bases, in that order; junction bases with no gene match: 5. The CDR3 is 12 residues long. From germline, CDR1 is DFQATT and CDR2 SNEGSKA (reference sequence). Time point described: persistent/refractory GD, antithyroid drugs over 5 years with positive TRAb. Extracted RNA from PBMCs served as the source of the TCR library. A few counts support this clonotype. No antigen is known for it. Both iRepertoire HTBI primers and Arm-PCR of CDR3 regions were used to build the TCR beta libraries. TCRdb independently ran MiXCR on the multiplex PCR reads; one entry per CDR3 protein. Of approximately 360,000 distinct CDR3 sequences in the sample, 20% to 25% were seen once.

The chain employs TRBV20-1 and TRBJ2-1; 7 bases are shared with TRBD2. The sample consisted of peripheral blood mononuclear cells (PBMCs), taken when the disease was refractory, from a patient treated with antithyroid drugs. This receptor was taken from a woman between 35 and 50 years old with Graves disease. This CDR3 reads CSEGGVDNEQFF. The CDR3 DNA sequence: TGCAGTGAGGGAGGGGTCGACAATGAGCAGTTCTTC.